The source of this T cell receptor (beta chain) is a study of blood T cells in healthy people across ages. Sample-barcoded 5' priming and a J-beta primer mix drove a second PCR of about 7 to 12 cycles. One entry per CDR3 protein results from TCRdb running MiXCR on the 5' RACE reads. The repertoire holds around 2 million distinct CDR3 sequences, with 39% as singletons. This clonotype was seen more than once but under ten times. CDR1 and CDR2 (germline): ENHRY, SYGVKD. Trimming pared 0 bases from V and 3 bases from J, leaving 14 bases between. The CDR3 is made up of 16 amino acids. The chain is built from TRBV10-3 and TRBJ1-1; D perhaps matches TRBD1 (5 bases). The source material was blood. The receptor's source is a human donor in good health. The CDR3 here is CAISESKGRGDTEAFF. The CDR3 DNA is TGTGCCATCAGTGAGTCGAAGGGGCGAGGAGACACTGAAGCTTTCTTT.